This passage covers 12 T cell receptor beta chains from one sample sequenced in a study of blood T cell repertoires in COVID-19. TCRdb's table, derived via immunoSEQ multiplex PCR, lists solely in-frame clones and lacks some. The top ten hold roughly 8.3% of the sample, which has roughly 570,000 clones, around 90% seen once. Input material: peripheral blood. These receptors all stem from a woman between 50 and 59 years old with COVID-19, enrolled during active disease.

This sequence joins TRBV2 and TRBJ2-3, with D tentatively TRBD2 (5 bases). This CDR3 has 16 residues. The germline gives CDR1 SNHLY, CDR2 FYNNEI. V was pared by 6 bases and J by 0 bases, with 16 bases between. In DNA form, the CDR3 reads TGTGCCAGCAGACAAGGCGGGCAGCCTAGCACAGATACGCAGTATTTT. Its protein is CASRQGGQPSTDTQYF.

This sequence joins TRBV6-1 and TRBJ1-2; 8 bases map to TRBD1. This CDR3 contains 15 residues. Per the germline V gene, CDR1 is MNHNS and CDR2 is SASEGT. V lost 0 bases to trimming and J lost 7 bases; unmatched junction nucleotides: 7. CDR3 sequence reads: CASSEALGQAGGYTF. The CDR3 DNA is TGTGCCAGCAGTGAAGCGTTGGGACAGGCAGGTGGCTACACCTTC.

J is TRBJ2-3 and V is TRBV7-3; D might be TRBD2 (5 bases). Germline-derived CDR1 and CDR2 are SGHTA and FQGTGA. The germline V and J ends were trimmed by 0 bases and 4 bases, with 5 bases remaining between them. The CDR3 has 13 residues. The DNA for the CDR3 is TGTGCCAGCAGCTTAACGGGAGCAGATACGCAGTATTTT. It specifies CASSLTGADTQYF.

This clone was seen once. This chain joins TRBV7-9 and TRBJ2-7; 8 positions match TRBD1. Unmatched junction bases numbered 5, after V lost 6 bases and J lost 1 base. There are 14 residues in the CDR3. Germline CDR1 SEHNR, CDR2 FQNEAQ (reference sequence). The CDR3 loop is CASSWTGRSYEQYF. CDR3 in DNA: TGTGCCAGCAGTTGGACAGGGAGGTCCTACGAGCAGTACTTC.

The gene calls are TRBV18 and TRBJ1-5; TRBD1 might be the D (6 bases). V lost 3 bases and J 5 bases, leaving 14 bases between the germline ends. Germline CDR1 KGHSH, CDR2 LQKENI. This CDR3 spans 15 amino acids. The CDR3 DNA follows: TGTGCCAGCTCACCGACCCAGGGGATCGATCAGCCCCAGCATTTT. Its protein is CASSPTQGIDQPQHF. Complete variable domain (other parts from reference TRBV18 and TRBJ1-5): NAGVMQNPRHLVRRRGQEARLRCSPMKGHSHVYWYRQLPEEGLKFMVYLQKENIIDESGMPKERFSAEFPKEGPSILRIQQVVRGDSAAYFCASSPTQGIDQPQHFGDGTRLSIL.

The chain joins TRBV5-1 to TRBJ1-6, with TRBD1 matching 8 bases. Germline CDR1 SGHRS, CDR2 YFSETQ. With 2 bases clipped from V and 9 bases from J, the junction kept 7 bases outside the gene matches. The CDR3 totals 15 residues. The CDR3 DNA reads TGCGCCAGCAGCTTTTCACAGGGGGGATCTTCACCCCTCCACTTT. Its translation is CASSFSQGGSSPLHF.

V and J are TRBV29-1 and TRBJ2-1; D is ambiguous. This CDR3 comprises 10 residues. CDR1 is SQVTM, CDR2 ANQGSEA, per germline. V was pared by 3 bases and J by 15 bases, with 12 bases between. The CDR3 loop reads CSVEETLVFF. As DNA, the CDR3 is TGCAGCGTTGAGGAGACCCTGGTGTTCTTC.

This chain's CDR3 is CASSITGRNEQFF. CDR3 nucleotides: TGTGCCAGCTCAATAACAGGGCGCAATGAGCAGTTCTTC. This chain joins TRBV18 and TRBJ2-1, with D tentatively TRBD1 (6 bases). CDR1 is KGHSH, CDR2 LQKENI, per germline. V lost 5 bases to trimming and J lost 6 bases, with 11 bases between them. CDR3 length: 13 residues. Full variable domain (remainder filled in from reference TRBV18 and TRBJ2-1): NAGVMQNPRHLVRRRGQEARLRCSPMKGHSHVYWYRQLPEEGLKFMVYLQKENIIDESGMPKERFSAEFPKEGPSILRIQQVVRGDSAAYFCASSITGRNEQFFGPGTRLTVL.

The DNA for the CDR3 is TGCGCCAGCAGCTTAGCGAATGGCCCCGAGCAGTACTTC. Its protein is CASSLANGPEQYF. This chain connects TRBV5-1 to TRBJ2-7; unclear D gene. V lost 2 bases and J 6 bases, leaving 12 bases between the germline ends. Germline lookup yields CDR1 SGHRS and CDR2 YFSETQ. The CDR3 runs to 13 residues.

The genes are TRBV5-1 and TRBJ1-1; no reliable D call. Germline loops: CDR1 SGHRS, CDR2 YFSETQ. The V end lost 4 bases, the J end lost 3 bases, and 13 bases lay between the germline ends. The CDR3 runs to 14 residues. This CDR3 is CASSNPAQDTEAFF. The DNA for the CDR3 is TGCGCCAGCAGCAATCCAGCCCAGGACACTGAAGCTTTCTTT.

The chain uses TRBV24-1 and TRBJ2-1; 10 nucleotides align to TRBD2. Germline V CDR1 and CDR2: KGHDR, SFDVKD. CDR3 length: 18 residues. Unmatched junction bases numbered 13, after V lost 2 bases and J lost 7 bases. Here the CDR3 reads CATSDWGTSDLAGNEQFF. As DNA, the CDR3 is TGTGCCACCAGTGATTGGGGGACTAGCGACCTTGCGGGGAATGAGCAGTTCTTC.

J is TRBJ1-6 and V is TRBV7-9, with 9 bases identical to TRBD1. This CDR3 is 14 amino acids long. Trimming at V came to 3 bases and at J to 9 bases, leaving 3 bases not matched to a gene. Germline V CDR1 and CDR2: SEHNR, FQNEAQ (reference sequence). As DNA, the CDR3 is TGTGCCAGCAGCTTGGGGACAGGGAGTTCACCCCTCCACTTT. It yields the protein CASSLGTGSSPLHF.